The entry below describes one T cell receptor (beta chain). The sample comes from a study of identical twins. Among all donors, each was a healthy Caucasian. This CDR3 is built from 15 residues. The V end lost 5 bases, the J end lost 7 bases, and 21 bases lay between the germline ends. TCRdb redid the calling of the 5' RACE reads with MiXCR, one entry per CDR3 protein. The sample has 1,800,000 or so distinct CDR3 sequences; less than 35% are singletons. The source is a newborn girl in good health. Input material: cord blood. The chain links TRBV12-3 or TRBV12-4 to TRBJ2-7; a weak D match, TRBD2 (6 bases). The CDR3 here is CASSPKGLKYNEQYF. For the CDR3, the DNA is TGTGCCAGCAGTCCGAAGGGACTTAAATACAATGAGCAGTACTTC.